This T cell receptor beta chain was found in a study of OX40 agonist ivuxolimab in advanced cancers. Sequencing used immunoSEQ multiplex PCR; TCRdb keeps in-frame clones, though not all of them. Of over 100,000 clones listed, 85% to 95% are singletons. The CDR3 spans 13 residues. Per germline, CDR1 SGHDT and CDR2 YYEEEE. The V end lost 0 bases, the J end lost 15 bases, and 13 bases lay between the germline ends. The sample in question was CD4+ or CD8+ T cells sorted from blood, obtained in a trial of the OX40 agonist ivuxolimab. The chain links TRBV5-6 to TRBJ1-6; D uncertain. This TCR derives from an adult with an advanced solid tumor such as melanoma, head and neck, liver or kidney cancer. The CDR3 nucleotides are TGTGCCAGCAGCTTGGTGGCCAGCGGAGGCCTCCACTTT. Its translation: CASSLVASGGLHF.